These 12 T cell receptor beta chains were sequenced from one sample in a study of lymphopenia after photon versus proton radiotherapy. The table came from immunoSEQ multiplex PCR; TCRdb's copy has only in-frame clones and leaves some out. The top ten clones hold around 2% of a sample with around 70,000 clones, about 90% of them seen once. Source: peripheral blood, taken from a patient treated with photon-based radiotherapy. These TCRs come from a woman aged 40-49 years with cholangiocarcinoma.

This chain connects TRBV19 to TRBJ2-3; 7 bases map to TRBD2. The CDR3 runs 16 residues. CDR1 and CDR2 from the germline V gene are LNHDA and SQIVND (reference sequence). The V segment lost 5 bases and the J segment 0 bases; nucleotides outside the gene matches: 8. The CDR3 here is CASSWLLAPSTDTQYF. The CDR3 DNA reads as TGTGCCAGTAGTTGGCTACTAGCGCCCAGCACAGATACGCAGTATTTT. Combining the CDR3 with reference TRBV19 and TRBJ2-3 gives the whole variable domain DGGITQSPKYLFRKEGQNVTLSCEQNLNHDAMYWYRQDPGQGLRLIYYSQIVNDFQKGDIAEGYSVSREKKESFPLTVTSAQKNPTAFYLCASSWLLAPSTDTQYFGPGTRLTVL.

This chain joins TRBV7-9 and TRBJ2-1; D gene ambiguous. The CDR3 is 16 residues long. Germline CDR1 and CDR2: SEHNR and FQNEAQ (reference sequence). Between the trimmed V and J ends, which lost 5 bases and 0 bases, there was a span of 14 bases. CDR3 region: CASSTRALRSYNEQFF. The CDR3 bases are TGTGCCAGCAGCACCCGGGCCCTCCGCTCCTACAATGAGCAGTTCTTC.

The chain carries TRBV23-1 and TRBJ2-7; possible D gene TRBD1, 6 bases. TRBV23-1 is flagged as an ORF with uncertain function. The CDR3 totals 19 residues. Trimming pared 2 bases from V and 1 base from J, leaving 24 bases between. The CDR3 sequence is CASSQHREGYFSGSYEQYF. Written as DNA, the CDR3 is TGCGCCAGCAGTCAACACAGGGAAGGGTATTTTTCAGGTTCCTACGAGCAGTACTTC.

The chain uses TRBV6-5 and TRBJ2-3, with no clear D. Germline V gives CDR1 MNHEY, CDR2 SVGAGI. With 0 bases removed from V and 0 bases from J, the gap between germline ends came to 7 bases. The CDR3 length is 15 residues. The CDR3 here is CASSYSEGSTDTQYF. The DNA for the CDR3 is TGTGCCAGCAGTTACTCGGAAGGGAGCACAGATACGCAGTATTTT.

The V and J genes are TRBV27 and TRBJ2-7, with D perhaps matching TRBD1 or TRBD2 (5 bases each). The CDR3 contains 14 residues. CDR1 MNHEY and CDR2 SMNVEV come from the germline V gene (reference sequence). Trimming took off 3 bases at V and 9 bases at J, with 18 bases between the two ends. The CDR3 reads CASSFRGQVEAQYF. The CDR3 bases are TGTGCCAGCAGTTTCCGGGGCCAGGTTGAAGCGCAGTACTTC.

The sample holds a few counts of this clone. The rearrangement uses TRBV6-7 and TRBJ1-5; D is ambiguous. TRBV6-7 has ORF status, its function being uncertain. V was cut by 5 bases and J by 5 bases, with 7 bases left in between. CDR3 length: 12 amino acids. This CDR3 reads CASSTPHQPQHF. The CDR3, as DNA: TGTGCCAGCAGTACTCCCCATCAGCCCCAGCATTTT.

The CDR3 loop reads CASSVATDRASTF. CDR3 sequence (DNA): TGTGCCAGCAGCGTAGCTACGGATAGGGCGAGCACCTTC. V usage is TRBV9 and J usage is TRBJ1-2; no clear D. Trimming cost V 0 bases and J 13 bases, with 16 bases left between them. From germline, CDR1 is SGDLS and CDR2 YYNGEE. This CDR3 has 13 residues.

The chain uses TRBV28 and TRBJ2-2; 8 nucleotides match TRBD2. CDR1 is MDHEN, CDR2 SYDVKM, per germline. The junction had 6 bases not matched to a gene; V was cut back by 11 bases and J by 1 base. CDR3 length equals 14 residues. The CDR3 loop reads CAGRLARNTGELFF. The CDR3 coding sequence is TGTGCCGGCCGACTAGCGAGGAACACCGGGGAGCTGTTTTTT.

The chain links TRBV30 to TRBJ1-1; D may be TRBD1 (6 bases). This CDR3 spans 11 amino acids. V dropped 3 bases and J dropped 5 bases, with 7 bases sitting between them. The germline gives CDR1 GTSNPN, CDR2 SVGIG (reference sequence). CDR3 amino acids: CAWRQGTEAFF. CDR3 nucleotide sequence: TGTGCCTGGAGGCAGGGGACTGAAGCTTTCTTT.

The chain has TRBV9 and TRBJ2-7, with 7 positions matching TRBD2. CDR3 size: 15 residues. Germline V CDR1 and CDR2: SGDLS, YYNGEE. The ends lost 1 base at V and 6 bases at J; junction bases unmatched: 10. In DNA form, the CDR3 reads TGTGCCAGCAGCGTAACTAGCGCGAGCCTAGGCGAGCAGTACTTC. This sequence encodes CASSVTSASLGEQYF.

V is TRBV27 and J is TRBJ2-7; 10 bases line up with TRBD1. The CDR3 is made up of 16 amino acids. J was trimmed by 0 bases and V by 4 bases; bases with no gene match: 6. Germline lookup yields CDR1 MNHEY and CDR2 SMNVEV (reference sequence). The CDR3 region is CASSSRRQGASYEQYF. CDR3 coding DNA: TGTGCCAGCAGTTCTCGGCGACAGGGGGCCTCCTACGAGCAGTACTTC.

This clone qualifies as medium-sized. Here the CDR3 reads CATCQFPGRGTGNTEAFF. The DNA for the CDR3 is TGTGCCACCTGCCAGTTCCCGGGAAGGGGGACAGGGAACACTGAAGCTTTCTTT. The chain joins TRBV28 to TRBJ1-1; 8 positions agree with TRBD1. With 10 bases clipped from V and 1 base from J, the junction kept 20 bases outside the gene matches. CDR1 is MDHEN, CDR2 SYDVKM, per germline. This CDR3 spans 18 amino acids.